The 30 T cell receptor beta chains given below trace back to one sample, sequenced in a study of a mutant IDH1 vaccine in newly diagnosed glioma. The time point: week 47, end of study. With topical imiquimod, each dose of the vaccine consisted of 300 ug of mutant IDH1 20-mer peptide. Repertoires were generated with immunoSEQ multiplex PCR, while TCRdb's copy carries only in-frame clones and drops some. The sample carries 10,000 to 15,000 clones, around 76% recorded once. These receptors are not linked to any known antigen. The input for sequencing was PBMCs, taken from a glioma patient whose treatment included an IDH1 peptide vaccine. Receptor source: a woman in her 40s with glioma.

CDR3 loop: CASSQPKGRQGPSENTGELFF. For the CDR3, the DNA is TGCGCCAGCAGCCAACCCAAGGGGAGACAGGGCCCCTCAGAGAACACCGGGGAGCTGTTTTTT. This chain joins TRBV4-1 and TRBJ2-2; 7 bases line up with TRBD1. The germline V gene has CDR1 MGHRA and CDR2 YSYEKL. CDR3 length: 21 amino acids. The trim removed 2 bases at V and 1 base at J, leaving 19 bases unmatched.

V and J are TRBV5-1 and TRBJ1-2; TRBD1 matches at 8 bases. The CDR3 length is 16 residues. Trimming cost V 0 bases and J 7 bases; bases outside gene matches: 11. Germline CDR1 and CDR2: SGHRS and YFSETQ. CDR3 loop: CASSLDGQGGLGGYTF. The CDR3 region has the DNA TGCGCCAGCAGCTTGGACGGACAGGGAGGTCTCGGTGGCTACACCTTC.

This rearrangement joins TRBV7-2 to TRBJ1-2, with D tentatively TRBD1 (5 bases). Germline lookup yields CDR1 SGHTA and CDR2 FQGNSA. The V and J ends lost 2 bases and 4 bases respectively, with 8 bases between them. The CDR3 covers 13 residues. As DNA, the CDR3 is TGTGCCAGCAGCTTACCGGGGGGCTATGGCTACACCTTC. Amino acid sequence: CASSLPGGYGYTF.

This clone was seen a few times. Here the CDR3 DNA reads TGCGCCAGTGTGTGGTACCGGGGGAATGAGCAGTTCTTC. Translation: CASVWYRGNEQFF. The V gene is TRBV10-1, the J gene TRBJ2-1, with a tentative D call TRBD2 (6 bases). The CDR3 is 13 residues long. V gave up 9 bases and J gave up 7 bases, with 16 bases separating them. CDR1 is WNHNN and CDR2 is SYGVQD in the germline V gene (reference sequence).

The J gene is TRBJ1-1, the V gene TRBV6-6; 11 bases are a match to TRBD1. The CDR3 runs to 15 residues. Germline V gene data show CDR1 as MNHNY and CDR2 as SVGAGI (reference sequence). Germline trimming cut 2 bases from V and 5 bases from J; bases unmatched to any gene: 4. The CDR3 DNA reads TGTGCCAGCAGTTACCTGGACAGGGGGCGGACTGAAGCTTTCTTT. Translating gives CASSYLDRGRTEAFF.

The chain is built from TRBV6-5 and TRBJ2-1, with a possible D match to TRBD1 (5 bases). Germline loops: CDR1 MNHEY, CDR2 SVGAGI. This CDR3 contains 14 residues. V was clipped by 0 bases and J by 6 bases, with 9 bases between them. CDR3 nucleotides: TGTGCCAGCAGTTACTCGAGACAGTCCAATGAGCAGTTCTTC. Translation: CASSYSRQSNEQFF.

The J gene is TRBJ2-7, the V gene TRBV13; possibly TRBD1 or TRBD2 for D (7 bases each). V was pared by 8 bases and J by 3 bases, with 17 bases between. Germline V CDR1 and CDR2: PRHDT, FYEKMQ (reference sequence). The CDR3 has 14 amino acids. The CDR3 nucleotides are TGTGCCAGCTACCAGGGGGGGAGGGACTACGAGCAGTACTTC. Its translation: CASYQGGRDYEQYF.

The chain links TRBV19 to TRBJ2-1, with D uncertain. Trimming took 5 bases from V and 2 from J, leaving 10 bases between them. The CDR3 extends over 14 amino acids. Per germline, CDR1 LNHDA and CDR2 SQIVND (reference sequence). Here the CDR3 reads CASSRLRTYNEQFF. DNA of the CDR3: TGTGCCAGTAGTCGACTCCGTACCTACAATGAGCAGTTCTTC.

This chain joins TRBV29-1 and TRBJ2-3; D perhaps matches TRBD1 (6 bases). Germline CDR1 is SQVTM and CDR2 is ANQGSEA. The V end lost 3 bases, the J end lost 0 bases, and 10 bases lay between the germline ends. The CDR3 consists of 14 residues. The CDR3 coding sequence is TGCAGCGTTGACAGTCAGGGGAGCACAGATACGCAGTATTTT. Residues: CSVDSQGSTDTQYF.

By its share, this clone is medium-sized. This chain connects TRBV7-6 to TRBJ1-5; perhaps TRBD1 as D (6 bases). The V gene lost 8 bases and the J gene lost 0 bases, with 11 bases spanning the gap. CDR3 length equals 14 residues. Germline V lookup: CDR1 SGHVS, CDR2 FNYEAQ. CDR3 coding DNA: TGTGCCAGCTCCCGAGGGGGTAGCAATCAGCCCCAGCATTTT. It is translated as CASSRGGSNQPQHF.

The chain links TRBV14 to TRBJ2-3, with TRBD2 identical over 7 bases. This CDR3 comprises 16 residues. The germline V gene encodes CDR1 SGHDN and CDR2 FVKESK. Trimming removed 2 bases from V and 2 bases from J; junction bases left unmatched: 7. As DNA, the CDR3 is TGTGCCAGCAGCCAAAACGAGCGGGGAAACACAGATACGCAGTATTTT. Protein: CASSQNERGNTDTQYF. The full variable domain, its missing parts supplied by reference TRBV14 and TRBJ2-3, is EAGVTQFPSHSVIEKGQTVTLRCDPISGHDNLYWYRRVMGKEIKFLLHFVKESKQDESGMPNNRFLAERTGGTYSTLKVQPAELEDSGVYFCASSQNERGNTDTQYFGPGTRLTVL.

The chain couples TRBV6-4 to TRBJ2-2; a possible D gene is TRBD2 (6 bases). With 8 bases removed from V and 5 bases from J, the gap between germline ends came to 15 bases. CDR1 MRHNA and CDR2 SNTAGT come from the germline V gene. The length of the CDR3 is 14 residues. The CDR3 nucleotides are TGTGCCAGCCGAAGGCCCGGGGGTACCGGGGAGCTGTTTTTT. Amino acid sequence: CASRRPGGTGELFF.

The chain couples TRBV9 to TRBJ2-3; 8 bases are a match to TRBD2. V lost 0 bases and J lost 6; bases outside the gene matches: 12. Germline lookup yields CDR1 SGDLS and CDR2 YYNGEE. This CDR3 region has 17 residues. The CDR3 DNA follows: TGTGCCAGCAGCGTAGAGGGTAGCGGGGCTTTGGGGGATACGCAGTATTTT. Its protein product is CASSVEGSGALGDTQYF.

The gene calls are TRBV6-5 and TRBJ2-7; D call uncertain. This CDR3 spans 16 amino acids. The germline V gene has CDR1 MNHEY and CDR2 SVGAGI. The V gene lost 4 bases and the J gene lost 2 bases, with 18 bases spanning the gap. The CDR3 DNA reads TGTGCCAGCAGTTTGGGGTTAGACGTTGAAGCCTACGAGCAGTACTTC. Its protein product is CASSLGLDVEAYEQYF.

The J gene is TRBJ1-6, the V gene TRBV4-3; D uncertain. CDR3 length: 17 amino acids. Per the germline V gene, CDR1 is LGHNA and CDR2 is YSLEER. Trimming cost V 0 bases and J 0 bases, with 9 bases left between them. CDR3 DNA: TGCGCCAGCAGCCAAGATGAATCGAGCTCCTATAATTCACCCCTCCACTTT. Its protein is CASSQDESSSYNSPLHF.

This rearrangement joins TRBV19 to TRBJ2-7; weak D call: TRBD1 (5 bases). Germline V lookup: CDR1 LNHDA, CDR2 SQIVND (reference sequence). The CDR3 extends over 15 amino acids. The V and J ends lost 5 bases and 1 base respectively, with 15 bases between them. CDR3 nucleotide sequence: TGTGCCAGTAGTGTGGCGGCAGGGCAATCCTACGAGCAGTACTTC. Translation: CASSVAAGQSYEQYF.

This clone was counted between two and nine times. The CDR3 region is CASSPGTSGGADEQYF. The CDR3 DNA is TGTGCCAGCAGCCCCGGGACTAGCGGGGGGGCGGACGAGCAGTACTTC. The chain links TRBV4-2 to TRBJ2-7; 16 nucleotides match TRBD2. The CDR3 consists of 16 residues. J lost 5 bases, V lost 4 bases, and 5 bases had no gene match. CDR1 and CDR2 from the germline V gene are LGHNA and YNFKEQ.

V gene TRBV30 combines with J gene TRBJ1-1; 9 positions match TRBD1. The CDR3 contains 14 residues. Trimming cost V 1 base and J 6 bases; bases outside gene matches: 6. The germline gives CDR1 GTSNPN, CDR2 SVGIG (reference sequence). CDR3 protein: CAWSDLGQGAEAFF. Here the CDR3 DNA reads TGTGCCTGGAGTGACTTGGGACAGGGCGCTGAAGCTTTCTTT.

This chain uses TRBV2 with TRBJ2-7; D gene unclear. V gave up 5 bases and J gave up 1 base, with 12 bases separating them. Per the germline V gene, CDR1 is SNHLY and CDR2 is FYNNEI. This CDR3 has 14 residues. The CDR3 region has the DNA TGTGCCAGCAGTTCCGGGTCCCTATCCTACGAGCAGTACTTC. This gives the protein CASSSGSLSYEQYF. Supplemented by reference TRBV2 and TRBJ2-7, the full variable domain reads EPEVTQTPSHQVTQMGQEVILRCVPISNHLYFYWYRQILGQKVEFLVSFYNNEISEKSEIFDDQFSVERPDGSNFTLKIRSTKLEDSAMYFCASSSGSLSYEQYFGPGTRLTVT.

This clone came up once. The V and J genes are TRBV9 and TRBJ1-2, with 8 bases fitting TRBD1. With 0 bases clipped from V and 4 bases from J, the junction kept 11 bases outside the gene matches. This CDR3 spans 17 amino acids. CDR1 is SGDLS, CDR2 YYNGEE, per germline. CDR3 coding DNA: TGTGCCAGCAGCGTAGCCCCAGCCGGACAGGGCGGCTATGGCTACACCTTC. Its translation is CASSVAPAGQGGYGYTF.

The chain's CDR3 is CASSPSTGELFF. CDR3 in DNA: TGTGCCAGCAGCCCCAGCACCGGGGAGCTGTTTTTT. The V and J genes are TRBV11-3 and TRBJ2-2; D call uncertain. Trimming removed 5 bases at V and 4 bases at J, with 5 bases between. Germline assignment: CDR1 SGHNT and CDR2 YENEEA. The CDR3 sequence is 12 residues long. Looking up the rest from reference TRBV11-3 and TRBJ2-2 gives the full variable domain: EAGVVQSPRYKIIEKKQPVAFWCNPISGHNTLYWYLQNLGQGPELLIRYENEEAVDDSQLPKDRFSAERLKGVDSTLKIQPAELGDSAVYLCASSPSTGELFFGEGSRLTVL.

Here the CDR3 reads CASSPPGYGYTF. CDR3 bases: TGTGCCAGCAGCCCTCCGGGGTATGGCTACACCTTC. The gene calls are TRBV9 and TRBJ1-2; D is undetermined. V was pared by 4 bases and J by 5 bases, with 9 bases between. This CDR3 region has 12 residues. Germline loops: CDR1 SGDLS, CDR2 YYNGEE.

In this sample, this clone is medium-sized (0.01 to 0.1%). The chain uses TRBV27 and TRBJ1-5; no reliable D call. Per germline, CDR1 MNHEY and CDR2 SMNVEV (reference sequence). The CDR3 is 13 residues long. V lost 0 bases, J lost 10 bases, and 10 bases lay in between. CDR3 loop: CASSLSNLHPQHF. For the CDR3, the DNA is TGTGCCAGCAGTTTATCCAACCTCCACCCCCAGCATTTT.

The genes are TRBV29-1 and TRBJ2-1; D gene unclear. Trimming removed 3 bases at V and 3 bases at J, with 6 bases between. This CDR3 has 12 residues. Germline lookup yields CDR1 SQVTM and CDR2 ANQGSEA. The CDR3 spells CSVDASYNEQFF. The CDR3 DNA sequence: TGCAGCGTTGATGCTAGCTACAATGAGCAGTTCTTC.

The J gene is TRBJ2-5, the V gene TRBV6-5; TRBD1 aligns across 7 bases. CDR3 length equals 13 residues. Per the germline V gene, CDR1 is MNHEY and CDR2 is SVGAGI. J lost 5 bases, V lost 5 bases, and 5 bases had no gene match. The CDR3 DNA sequence: TGTGCCAGCAGTCAAGGGGGCAGGGAGACCCAGTACTTC. Its protein is CASSQGGRETQYF.

V is TRBV5-1 and J is TRBJ2-1; TRBD1 agrees at 8 bases. The CDR3 spans 12 residues. Unmatched junction bases numbered 3, after V lost 3 bases and J lost 10 bases. Germline V lookup: CDR1 SGHRS, CDR2 YFSETQ. The CDR3 spells CASSSSGGEQFF. The CDR3 DNA is TGCGCCAGCAGCTCATCAGGGGGCGAGCAGTTCTTC.

The chain links TRBV4-3 to TRBJ1-5; D might be TRBD1 (6 bases). This CDR3 has 15 residues. Germline CDR1 LGHNA, CDR2 YSLEER. The V and J ends lost 8 bases and 0 bases respectively, with 14 bases between them. This CDR3 reads CASGQRVYSNQPQHF. CDR3 bases: TGCGCCAGCGGACAGAGGGTTTATAGCAATCAGCCCCAGCATTTT.

V is TRBV1 and J is TRBJ2-3; TRBD2 reflects the table's D call only, with no check against the DNA. TRBV1 is a known pseudogene. This CDR3 has 14 amino acids. The CDR3 reads CTSMGGRATDTQYF. The DNA for the CDR3 is TGCACCAGCATGGGGGGGAGGGCCACAGATACGCAGTATTTT.

On this clone: A junction boundary mismatches the germline segment, possibly from a read error. The chain combines TRBV6-6 with TRBJ2-2; tentative D call: TRBD1 (5 bases). Per the germline V gene, CDR1 is MNHNY and CDR2 is SVGAGI (reference sequence). The CDR3 has 15 residues. The CDR3 coding sequence is TGTGCCAGAAGTTACAGGACACGGGTGGCCGGGGAGCTGTTTTTT. Its protein product is CARSYRTRVAGELFF.

This chain joins TRBV4-1 and TRBJ1-2, with unresolved D. V lost 4 bases and J lost 5, with 20 bases in between. CDR3 length: 16 residues. Germline V gene data show CDR1 as MGHRA and CDR2 as YSYEKL. CDR3 region: CASSLRGDGPRYGYTF. The CDR3 region has the DNA TGCGCCAGCAGCCTTCGAGGAGACGGCCCGAGGTATGGCTACACCTTC.